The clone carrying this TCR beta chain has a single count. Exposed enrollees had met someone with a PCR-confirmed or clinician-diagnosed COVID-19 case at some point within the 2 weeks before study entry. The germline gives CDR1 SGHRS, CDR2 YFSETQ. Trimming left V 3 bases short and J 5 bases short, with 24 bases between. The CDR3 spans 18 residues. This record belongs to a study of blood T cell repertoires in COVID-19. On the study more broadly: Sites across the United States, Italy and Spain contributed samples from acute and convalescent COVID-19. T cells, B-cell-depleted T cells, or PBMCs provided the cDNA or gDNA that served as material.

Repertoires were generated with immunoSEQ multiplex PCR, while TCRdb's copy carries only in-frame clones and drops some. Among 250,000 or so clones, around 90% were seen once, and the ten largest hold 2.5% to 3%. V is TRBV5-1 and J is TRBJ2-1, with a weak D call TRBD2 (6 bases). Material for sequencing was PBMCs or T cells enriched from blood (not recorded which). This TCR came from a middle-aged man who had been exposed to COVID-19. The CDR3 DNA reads TGCGCCAGCAGCTGGGGGAGGCAGGGTAGGAACCGAGACAATGAGCAGTTCTTC. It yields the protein CASSWGRQGRNRDNEQFF. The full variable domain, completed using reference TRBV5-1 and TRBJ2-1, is KAGVTQTPRYLIKTRGQQVTLSCSPISGHRSVSWYQQTPGQGLQFLFEYFSETQRNKGNFPGRFSGRQFSNSRSEMNVSTLELGDSALYLCASSWGRQGRNRDNEQFFGPGTRLTVL.